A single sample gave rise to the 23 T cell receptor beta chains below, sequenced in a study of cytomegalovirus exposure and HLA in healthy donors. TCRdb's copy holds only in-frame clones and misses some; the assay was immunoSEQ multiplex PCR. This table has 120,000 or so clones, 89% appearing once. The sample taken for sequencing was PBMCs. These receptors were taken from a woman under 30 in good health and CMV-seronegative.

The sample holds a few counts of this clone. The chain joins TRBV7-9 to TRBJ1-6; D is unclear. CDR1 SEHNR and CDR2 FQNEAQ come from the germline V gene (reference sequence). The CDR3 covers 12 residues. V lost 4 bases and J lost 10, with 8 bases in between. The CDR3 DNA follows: TGTGCCAGCAGCTGGGAGACGTCACCCCTCCACTTT. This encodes CASSWETSPLHF.

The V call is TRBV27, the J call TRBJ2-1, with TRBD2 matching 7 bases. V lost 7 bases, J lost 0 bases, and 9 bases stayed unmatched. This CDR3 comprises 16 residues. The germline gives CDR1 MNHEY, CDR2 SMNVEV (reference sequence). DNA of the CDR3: TGTGCCAGCAAGCCGTTAGCGGGTCACTCCTACAATGAGCAGTTCTTC. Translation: CASKPLAGHSYNEQFF.

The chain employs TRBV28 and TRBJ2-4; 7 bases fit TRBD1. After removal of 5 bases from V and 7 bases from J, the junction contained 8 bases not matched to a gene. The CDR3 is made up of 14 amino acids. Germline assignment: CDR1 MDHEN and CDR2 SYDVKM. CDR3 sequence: CASSQQGNWNIQYF. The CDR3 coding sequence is TGTGCCAGCAGTCAACAGGGGAATTGGAACATTCAGTACTTC.

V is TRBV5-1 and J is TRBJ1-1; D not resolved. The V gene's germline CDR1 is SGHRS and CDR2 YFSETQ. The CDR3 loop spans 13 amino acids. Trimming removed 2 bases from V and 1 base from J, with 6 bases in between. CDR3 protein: CASSFDKNTEAFF. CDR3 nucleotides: TGCGCCAGCAGCTTCGACAAGAACACTGAAGCTTTCTTT.

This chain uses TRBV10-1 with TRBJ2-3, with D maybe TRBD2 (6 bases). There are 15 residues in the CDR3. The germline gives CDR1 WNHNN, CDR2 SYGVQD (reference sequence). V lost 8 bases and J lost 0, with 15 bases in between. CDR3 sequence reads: CASSSGESSTDTQYF. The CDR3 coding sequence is TGCGCCAGCTCGTCGGGGGAGTCTAGCACAGATACGCAGTATTTT.

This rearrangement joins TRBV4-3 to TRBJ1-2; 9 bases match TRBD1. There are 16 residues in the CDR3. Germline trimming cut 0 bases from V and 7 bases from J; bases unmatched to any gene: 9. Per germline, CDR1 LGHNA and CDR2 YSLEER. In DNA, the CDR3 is TGCGCCAGCAGCCAAGATCGTCGGGGACAGGGCATTGGCTACACCTTC. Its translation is CASSQDRRGQGIGYTF.

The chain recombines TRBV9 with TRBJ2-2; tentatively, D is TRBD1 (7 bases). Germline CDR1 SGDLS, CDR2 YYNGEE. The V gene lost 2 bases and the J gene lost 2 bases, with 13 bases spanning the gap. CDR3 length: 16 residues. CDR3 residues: CASSVAGGTNTGELFF. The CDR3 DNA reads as TGTGCCAGCAGCGTCGCAGGGGGGACAAACACCGGGGAGCTGTTTTTT.

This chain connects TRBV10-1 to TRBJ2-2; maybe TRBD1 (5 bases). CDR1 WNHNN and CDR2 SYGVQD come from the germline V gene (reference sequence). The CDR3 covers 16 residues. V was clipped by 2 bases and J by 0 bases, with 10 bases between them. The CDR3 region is CASSEQARANTGELFF. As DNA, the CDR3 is TGCGCCAGCAGTGAGCAAGCCAGGGCGAACACCGGGGAGCTGTTTTTT.

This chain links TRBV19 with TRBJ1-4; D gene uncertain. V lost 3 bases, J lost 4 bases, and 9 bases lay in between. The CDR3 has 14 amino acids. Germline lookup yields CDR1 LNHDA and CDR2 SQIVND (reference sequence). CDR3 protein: CASSIEVVNEKLFF. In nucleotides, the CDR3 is TGTGCCAGTAGTATCGAGGTGGTTAATGAAAAACTGTTTTTT.

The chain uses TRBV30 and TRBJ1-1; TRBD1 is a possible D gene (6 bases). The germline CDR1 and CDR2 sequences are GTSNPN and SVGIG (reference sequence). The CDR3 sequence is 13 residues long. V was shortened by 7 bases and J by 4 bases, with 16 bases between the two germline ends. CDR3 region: CASRTVFGTEAFF. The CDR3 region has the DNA TGTGCCTCGCGGACAGTTTTCGGCACTGAAGCTTTCTTT.

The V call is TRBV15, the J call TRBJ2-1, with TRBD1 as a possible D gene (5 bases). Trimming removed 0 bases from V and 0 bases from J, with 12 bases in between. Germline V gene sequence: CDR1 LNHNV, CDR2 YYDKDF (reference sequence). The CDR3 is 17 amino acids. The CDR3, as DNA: TGTGCCACCAGCAGAGAGAGACAGCTGAGCTCCTACAATGAGCAGTTCTTC. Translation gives CATSRERQLSSYNEQFF.

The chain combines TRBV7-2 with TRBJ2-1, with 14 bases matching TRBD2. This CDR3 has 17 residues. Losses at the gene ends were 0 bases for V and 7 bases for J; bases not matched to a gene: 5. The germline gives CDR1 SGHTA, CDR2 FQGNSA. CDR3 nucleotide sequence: TGTGCCAGCAGCTTAGCGCAAGGACTAGCGGGGGGAAATGAGCAGTTCTTC. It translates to CASSLAQGLAGGNEQFF.

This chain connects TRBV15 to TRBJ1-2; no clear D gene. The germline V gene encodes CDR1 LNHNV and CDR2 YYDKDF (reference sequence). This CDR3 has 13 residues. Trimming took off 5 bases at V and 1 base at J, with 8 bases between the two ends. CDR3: CATSAGINYGYTF. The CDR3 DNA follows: TGTGCCACCAGCGCAGGAATTAACTATGGCTACACCTTC.

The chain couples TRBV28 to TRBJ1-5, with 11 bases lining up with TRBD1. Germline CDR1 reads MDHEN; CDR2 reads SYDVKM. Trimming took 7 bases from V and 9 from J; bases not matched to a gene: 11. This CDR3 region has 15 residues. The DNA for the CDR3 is TGTGCCAGCATCACGCTGGGACAGGGGGTAGGGCCCCAGCATTTT. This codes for CASITLGQGVGPQHF.

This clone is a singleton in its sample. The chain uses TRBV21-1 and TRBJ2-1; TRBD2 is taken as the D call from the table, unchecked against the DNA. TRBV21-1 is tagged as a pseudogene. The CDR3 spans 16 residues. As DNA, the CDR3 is TGTGCCAGCAGCAAAGAAAGGTCGTCGCGGGACAATGAGCAGTTCTTC. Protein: CASSKERSSRDNEQFF.

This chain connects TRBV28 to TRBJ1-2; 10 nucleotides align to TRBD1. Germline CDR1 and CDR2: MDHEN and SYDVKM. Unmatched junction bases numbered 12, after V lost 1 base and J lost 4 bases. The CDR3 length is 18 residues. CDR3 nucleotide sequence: TGTGCCAGCAGTTTATCAACAGCCGGGACAGGGGAAAGCTATGGCTACACCTTC. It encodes CASSLSTAGTGESYGYTF.

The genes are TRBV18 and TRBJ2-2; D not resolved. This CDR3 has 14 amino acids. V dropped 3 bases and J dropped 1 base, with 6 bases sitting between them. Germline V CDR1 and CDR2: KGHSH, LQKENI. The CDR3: CASSPRENTGELFF. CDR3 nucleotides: TGTGCCAGCTCACCGAGAGAGAACACCGGGGAGCTGTTTTTT.

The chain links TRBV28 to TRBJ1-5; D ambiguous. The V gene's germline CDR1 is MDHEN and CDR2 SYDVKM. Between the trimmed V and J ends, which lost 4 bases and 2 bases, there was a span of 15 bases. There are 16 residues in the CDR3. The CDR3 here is CASSSGKESGNQPQHF. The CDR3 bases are TGTGCCAGCAGTTCGGGGAAGGAATCTGGCAATCAGCCCCAGCATTTT.

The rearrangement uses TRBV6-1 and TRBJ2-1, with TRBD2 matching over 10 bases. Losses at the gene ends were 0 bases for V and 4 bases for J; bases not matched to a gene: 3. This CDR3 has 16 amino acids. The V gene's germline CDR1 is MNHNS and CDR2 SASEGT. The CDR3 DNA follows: TGTGCCAGCAGTGAAGCCGCTAGCGGGGGTTACAATGAGCAGTTCTTC. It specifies CASSEAASGGYNEQFF.

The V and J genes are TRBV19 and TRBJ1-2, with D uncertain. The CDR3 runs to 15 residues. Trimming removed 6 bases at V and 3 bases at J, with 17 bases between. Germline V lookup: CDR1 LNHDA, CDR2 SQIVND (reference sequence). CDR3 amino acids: CASRLRVVGDYGYTF. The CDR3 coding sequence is TGTGCCAGTAGATTGCGTGTAGTCGGGGACTATGGCTACACCTTC.

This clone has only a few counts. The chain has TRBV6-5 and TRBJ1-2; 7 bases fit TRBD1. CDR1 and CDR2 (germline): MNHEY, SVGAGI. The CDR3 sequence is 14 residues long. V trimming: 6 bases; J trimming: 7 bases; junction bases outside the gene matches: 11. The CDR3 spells CASRQTQTGTGYTF. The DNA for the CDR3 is TGTGCCAGCAGGCAAACCCAGACAGGGACTGGCTACACCTTC.

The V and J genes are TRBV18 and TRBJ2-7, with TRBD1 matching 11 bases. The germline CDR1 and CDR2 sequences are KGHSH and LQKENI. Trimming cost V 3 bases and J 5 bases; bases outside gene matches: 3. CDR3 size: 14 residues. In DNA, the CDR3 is TGTGCCAGCTCACCCGGACAGGGGGCCGACGAGCAGTACTTC. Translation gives CASSPGQGADEQYF.

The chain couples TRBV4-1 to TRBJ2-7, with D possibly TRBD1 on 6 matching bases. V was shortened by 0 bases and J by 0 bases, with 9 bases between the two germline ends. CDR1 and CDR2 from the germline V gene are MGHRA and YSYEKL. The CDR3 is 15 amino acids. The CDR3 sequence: CASSQEGRGSYEQYV. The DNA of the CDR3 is TGCGCCAGCAGCCAAGAAGGCAGGGGCTCCTACGAGCAGTACGTC.